A single sample is the source of the 32 T cell receptor beta chains below, sequenced in a study of T cell responses to AZD1222 COVID-19 vaccine. Some clones are missing from TCRdb's copy, which holds only in-frame ones; the method was immunoSEQ multiplex PCR. The sample lists approximately 140,000 clones, less than 95% occurring once. This specimen was peripheral blood, taken on day 0 of AZD1222 vaccination. These receptors came from an adult in good health.

The chain combines TRBV6-6 with TRBJ1-6; no definite D call. The V end was cut by 6 bases, the J end by 6 bases, with 6 bases between. Germline CDR1 reads MNHNY; CDR2 reads SVGAGI (reference sequence). This CDR3 is built from 12 residues. This CDR3 is CASSPPNSPLHF. As DNA, the CDR3 is TGTGCCAGCAGCCCCCCTAATTCACCCCTCCACTTT.

The gene calls are TRBV10-3 and TRBJ2-6; a possible D gene is TRBD2 (5 bases). The V gene's germline CDR1 is ENHRY and CDR2 SYGVKD. The CDR3 spans 12 residues. The CDR3 DNA follows: TGTGCGGCCCGGACGGAGGACAACGTCCTGACTTTC. Translating gives CAARTEDNVLTF.

J is TRBJ2-2 and V is TRBV19, with TRBD1 matching over 11 bases. The germline CDR1 and CDR2 sequences are LNHDA and SQIVND (reference sequence). With V trimmed by 1 base and J by 7 bases, 14 bases remained unmatched. The CDR3 contains 19 residues. The CDR3 protein is CASSIGPGQGGRMDGELFF. The CDR3 DNA is TGTGCCAGTAGTATAGGCCCGGGACAGGGGGGCCGAATGGACGGGGAGCTGTTTTTT.

The J gene is TRBJ2-3, the V gene TRBV7-2, with D uncertain. The germline gives CDR1 SGHTA, CDR2 FQGNSA. The CDR3 covers 13 residues. V dropped 3 bases and J dropped 6 bases, with 10 bases sitting between them. The chain's CDR3 is CASSFNLGDTQYF. The CDR3 nucleotides are TGTGCCAGCAGCTTCAACCTAGGGGATACGCAGTATTTT.

This rearrangement joins TRBV6-5 to TRBJ2-2; maybe TRBD2 (6 bases). The germline V gene encodes CDR1 MNHEY and CDR2 SVGAGI. CDR3 size: 14 residues. V was clipped by 6 bases and J by 3 bases, with 11 bases between them. CDR3 nucleotides: TGTGCCAGCAGAGGGCGGGATCACACCGGGGAGCTGTTTTTT. Translated: CASRGRDHTGELFF.

This chain connects TRBV12-3 or TRBV12-4 to TRBJ2-1; no definite D call. The ends were cut back, 3 bases at V and 6 bases at J, with 9 bases in the middle. The CDR3 extends over 13 amino acids. CDR3 amino acids: CASSFGGSNEQFF. The CDR3 coding sequence is TGTGCCAGCAGTTTTGGCGGTAGCAATGAGCAGTTCTTC.

The CDR3 sequence is CASSRLAGTYEQYV. Here the CDR3 DNA reads TGTGCCAGCAGCCGACTAGCGGGGACCTACGAGCAGTACGTC. This chain uses TRBV2 with TRBJ2-7; 11 bases fit TRBD2. Trimming took 6 bases from V and 2 from J; bases not matched to a gene: 3. The CDR3 runs to 14 residues. The germline gives CDR1 SNHLY, CDR2 FYNNEI.

This clone was recorded once. This chain uses TRBV9 with TRBJ2-5; 11 bases line up with TRBD2. The germline CDR1 and CDR2 sequences are SGDLS and YYNGEE. This CDR3 comprises 16 residues. Trimming at V came to 3 bases and at J to 13 bases, leaving 17 bases not matched to a gene. The CDR3 sequence is CASSAEEILAGDRVYF. CDR3 DNA sequence: TGTGCCAGCAGCGCAGAGGAAATACTAGCGGGAGACCGAGTGTACTTC. Full variable domain (remainder filled in from reference TRBV9 and TRBJ2-5): DSGVTQTPKHLITATGQRVTLRCSPRSGDLSVYWYQQSLDQGLQFLIQYYNGEERAKGNILERFSAQQFPDLHSELNLSSLELGDSALYFCASSAEEILAGDRVYFGPGTRLLVL.

This clone is a singleton in its sample. The chain recombines TRBV7-2 with TRBJ2-3; TRBD2 matches at 11 bases. This CDR3 is built from 16 residues. Germline V gene lookup returns CDR1 SGHTA and CDR2 FQGNSA. The junction had 7 bases not matched to a gene; V was cut back by 4 bases and J by 4 bases. CDR3 protein: CASSSRLAGLPDTQYF. CDR3 nucleotide sequence: TGTGCCAGCAGCTCTCGACTAGCGGGACTCCCAGATACGCAGTATTTT.

This clone was counted only a few times. V gene TRBV4-1 combines with J gene TRBJ1-2, with 7 bases aligning to TRBD1. The junction had 1 base not matched to a gene; V was cut back by 2 bases and J by 4 bases. The CDR3 length is 13 residues. Germline CDR1 and CDR2: MGHRA and YSYEKL. The CDR3 nucleotides read TGCGCCAGCAGCCAACCAGGGGGCTATGGCTACACCTTC. Translating gives CASSQPGGYGYTF.

The J gene is TRBJ1-1, the V gene TRBV7-6, with D possibly matching TRBD1 (5 bases). The germline V gene encodes CDR1 SGHVS and CDR2 FNYEAQ. Trimming took off 5 bases at V and 5 bases at J, with 18 bases between the two ends. The CDR3 spans 15 residues. Here the CDR3 reads CASSPRQGVRTEAFF. The CDR3 DNA is TGTGCCAGCAGCCCTCGGCAGGGCGTGAGAACTGAAGCTTTCTTT.

The rearrangement links TRBV5-6 to TRBJ1-2; D gene ambiguous. This CDR3 comprises 15 residues. Trimming removed 1 base from V and 8 bases from J, with 18 bases in between. CDR1 is SGHDT and CDR2 is YYEEEE in the germline V gene. The CDR3 is CASSLYLDSLGGYTF. DNA for the CDR3: TGTGCCAGCAGCTTGTATCTCGACTCCTTGGGGGGCTACACCTTC.

V gene TRBV27 combines with J gene TRBJ1-6, with 8 bases fitting TRBD1. The J segment lost 14 bases and the V segment lost 2 bases, leaving 2 bases of the junction unmatched. The CDR3 covers 12 residues. The germline V gene has CDR1 MNHEY and CDR2 SMNVEV (reference sequence). The CDR3, as DNA: TGTGCCAGCAGTTTACAGGGGGCCACCCTCCACTTT. Translated: CASSLQGATLHF.

This chain joins TRBV9 and TRBJ2-3; 11 positions match TRBD2. Trimming at V came to 0 bases and at J to 8 bases, leaving 11 bases not matched to a gene. Germline V gene data show CDR1 as SGDLS and CDR2 as YYNGEE. This CDR3 region has 17 residues. The CDR3 nucleotides read TGTGCCAGCAGCGTAGCCCCACTAGCGGGAGAGAGAGGTACGCAGTATTTT. It is translated as CASSVAPLAGERGTQYF.

The chain employs TRBV5-1 and TRBJ2-5; 7 bases fit TRBD2. CDR1 is SGHRS and CDR2 is YFSETQ in the germline V gene. V lost 4 bases and J lost 4; bases outside the gene matches: 13. This CDR3 region has 16 residues. The CDR3 reads CASSPGPRGGPETQYF. The CDR3 DNA is TGCGCCAGCAGCCCGGGACCGCGGGGAGGGCCAGAGACCCAGTACTTC.

The chain combines TRBV5-1 with TRBJ2-1; 9 bases are shared with TRBD2. The ends lost 0 bases at V and 10 bases at J; junction bases unmatched: 8. Germline lookup yields CDR1 SGHRS and CDR2 YFSETQ. The CDR3 contains 15 residues. CDR3 in DNA: TGCGCCAGCAGCTTGGTTGCGGGAGGGCCCAGAGAGCAGTTCTTC. It translates to CASSLVAGGPREQFF.

The V and J genes are TRBV7-2 and TRBJ1-1, with D perhaps TRBD1 (5 bases). V lost 4 bases, J lost 0 bases, and 12 bases lay in between. The germline V gene has CDR1 SGHTA and CDR2 FQGNSA. The CDR3 contains 15 residues. CDR3 bases: TGTGCCAGCAGCTCACAGGCGACGATGAACACTGAAGCTTTCTTT. Translating gives CASSSQATMNTEAFF. The variable domain in full, completed from reference TRBV7-2 and TRBJ1-1, reads GAGVSQSPSNKVTEKGKDVELRCDPISGHTALYWYRQSLGQGLEFLIYFQGNSAPDKSGLPSDRFSAERTGGSVSTLTIQRTQQEDSAVYLCASSSQATMNTEAFFGQGTRLTVV.

The chain carries TRBV7-2 and TRBJ2-7, with no clear D. Germline CDR1 reads SGHTA; CDR2 reads FQGNSA. CDR3 size: 14 residues. V gave up 5 bases and J gave up 1 base, with 12 bases separating them. CDR3 nucleotide sequence: TGTGCCAGCAGCCCTTCCTACCCTTCCTACGAGCAGTACGTC. Protein sequence: CASSPSYPSYEQYV.

The chain uses TRBV2 and TRBJ1-1; perhaps TRBD1 as D (5 bases). The germline V gene encodes CDR1 SNHLY and CDR2 FYNNEI. The CDR3 covers 15 residues. The ends were cut back, 3 bases at V and 5 bases at J, with 16 bases in the middle. For the CDR3, the DNA is TGTGCCAGCAGTGAGCGTCGAACAGGTTGGACTGAAGCTTTCTTT. Its translation: CASSERRTGWTEAFF.

V usage is TRBV4-2 and J usage is TRBJ1-2, with D perhaps TRBD1 (5 bases). This CDR3 contains 15 residues. With 3 bases removed from V and 4 bases from J, the gap between germline ends came to 15 bases. Germline V gives CDR1 LGHNA, CDR2 YNFKEQ. CDR3 in DNA: TGTGCCAGCAGCCAGGATATGGGACGGTTCTATGGCTACACCTTC. Translating it yields CASSQDMGRFYGYTF.

This clone has just a few counts. V gene TRBV7-9 combines with J gene TRBJ2-7, with D hard to call. The CDR3 has 17 residues. CDR1 and CDR2 from the germline V gene are SEHNR and FQNEAQ (reference sequence). The V and J ends lost 4 bases and 2 bases respectively, with 21 bases between them. The CDR3 is CASSSWWRLLLTYEQYV. CDR3 sequence (DNA): TGTGCCAGCAGCTCTTGGTGGAGACTGCTATTAACCTACGAGCAGTACGTC.

This sequence joins TRBV7-8 and TRBJ2-3, with TRBD2 identical over 12 bases. CDR1 SGHVS and CDR2 FQNEAQ come from the germline V gene. The CDR3 totals 18 residues. V shed 5 bases, J shed 5 bases, and the junction held 14 bases outside the gene matches. Here the CDR3 reads CASSHPGTSGFGGDTQYF. CDR3 nucleotide sequence: TGTGCCAGCAGCCACCCCGGGACTAGCGGGTTTGGGGGAGATACGCAGTATTTT.

This chain links TRBV27 with TRBJ2-2, with 12 positions matching TRBD2. V shed 8 bases, J shed 1 base, and the junction held 2 bases outside the gene matches. The CDR3 runs to 15 residues. Germline V gene data show CDR1 as MNHEY and CDR2 as SMNVEV (reference sequence). The CDR3 DNA reads as TGTGCCAGCCGGACTAGCGGGGTGAACACCGGGGAGCTGTTTTTT. It translates to CASRTSGVNTGELFF.

This chain links TRBV7-2 with TRBJ2-1, with 9 bases that match TRBD1. V lost 5 bases to trimming and J lost 6 bases; unmatched junction nucleotides: 8. The CDR3 sequence is 15 residues long. Germline V gene sequence: CDR1 SGHTA, CDR2 FQGNSA. Here the CDR3 DNA reads TGTGCCAGCAGCACCCGGACAGGGGAAGGCAATGAGCAGTTCTTC. This gives the protein CASSTRTGEGNEQFF.

The chain couples TRBV9 to TRBJ2-2; D ambiguous. This CDR3 is 14 amino acids long. V lost 4 bases to trimming and J lost 4 bases, with 11 bases between them. CDR1 is SGDLS, CDR2 YYNGEE, per germline. The DNA of the CDR3 is TGTGCCAGCAGCCCTCCTACGGGCACCGGGGAGCTGTTTTTT. Encoded protein: CASSPPTGTGELFF.

V and J are TRBV21-1 and TRBJ2-3; the table assigns TRBD2, which was not confirmed against the DNA. TRBV21-1 is a pseudogene segment. CDR3 length: 14 amino acids. The CDR3 region is CASRASSGRNTQYF. CDR3 in DNA: TGTGCCAGCAGAGCCTCTAGCGGGCGGAATACGCAGTATTTT.

The rearrangement joins TRBV2 to TRBJ2-2, with unresolved D. Per germline, CDR1 SNHLY and CDR2 FYNNEI. V dropped 4 bases and J dropped 8 bases, with 17 bases sitting between them. CDR3 length equals 15 residues. DNA for the CDR3: TGTGCCAGCAGTGCGAACCCCCACAAGGCAGGGGAGCTGTTTTTT. Translation: CASSANPHKAGELFF.

This rearrangement joins TRBV28 to TRBJ2-3, with D perhaps assigned TRBD1 or TRBD2 (5 bases each). Germline V gives CDR1 MDHEN, CDR2 SYDVKM. Trimming cost V 2 bases and J 1 base, with 10 bases left between them. The CDR3 extends over 15 amino acids. The DNA for the CDR3 is TGTGCCAGCAGTTTAGGGGGAGAGCGCACAGATACGCAGTATTTT. Translating it yields CASSLGGERTDTQYF. Looking up the rest from reference TRBV28 and TRBJ2-3 gives the full variable domain: DVKVTQSSRYLVKRTGEKVFLECVQDMDHENMFWYRQDPGLGLRLIYFSYDVKMKEKGDIPEGYSVSREKKERFSLILESASTNQTSMYLCASSLGGERTDTQYFGPGTRLTVL.

This clone was observed a single time. The CDR3 DNA follows: TGTGCCAGCAGCTTAGAAGTTTCCTATGGCTACACCTTC. Protein: CASSLEVSYGYTF. The chain joins TRBV7-2 to TRBJ1-2; D is ambiguous. The CDR3 runs to 13 residues. The V gene's germline CDR1 is SGHTA and CDR2 FQGNSA. The V end lost 1 base, the J end lost 4 bases, and 7 bases lay between the germline ends.

The rearrangement links TRBV19 to TRBJ1-3; a weak D match, TRBD1 (6 bases). The CDR3 covers 16 residues. The V end was cut by 5 bases, the J end by 1 base, with 15 bases between. Germline CDR1 LNHDA, CDR2 SQIVND (reference sequence). The DNA for the CDR3 is TGTGCCAGTAGTGCCAACAGGGACAAGTCTGGAAACACCATATATTTT. Amino acids: CASSANRDKSGNTIYF.

This clone has only a few counts. The chain combines TRBV9 with TRBJ1-2, with TRBD1 matching over 7 bases. Losses at the gene ends were 5 bases for V and 5 bases for J; bases not matched to a gene: 6. The germline V gene has CDR1 SGDLS and CDR2 YYNGEE. The CDR3 is made up of 13 amino acids. CDR3 region: CASSQDRLYGYTF. The CDR3 coding sequence is TGTGCCAGCAGTCAGGACAGGCTTTATGGCTACACCTTC.

The chain recombines TRBV19 with TRBJ2-5; D tentatively fits TRBD1 or TRBD2 (5 bases each). The CDR3 has 14 residues. Trimming took 3 bases from V and 2 from J, leaving 10 bases between them. Germline V gene data show CDR1 as LNHDA and CDR2 as SQIVND (reference sequence). DNA for the CDR3: TGTGCCAGTAGTATTTCCGGGACGCAAGAGACCCAGTACTTC. Translated: CASSISGTQETQYF.